This T cell receptor beta chain was documented in a study of CD8+ T cells in alopecia areata. For this clone: Its antigen is as yet unknown.

Stated treatment: oral pan-JAK inhibitor, 5-10 mg twice daily. Sampling of alopecia areata patients yielded lesional scalp punch biopsies as well as peripheral blood. Study results and caveats: In scalp and blood during tofacitinib, many expanded lesional clones persisted. Uncertainty remains about how baseline CD8+ expansion links to response, with one nonresponder.

Extraction and reverse transcription of RNA yielded cDNA as the sequencing template. Here immunoSEQ multiplex PCR was the method, and the copy in TCRdb shows in-frame clones only, minus some. The sample comprises about 190,000 clones, 50% to 75% of which are singletons, and 4.2% rests with the top ten. This sequence originates from a human donor with alopecia areata. This specimen was CD4+ T cells sorted from blood, taken at week 4, from a patient treated with tofacitinib.

The CDR3 DNA reads TGTGCCGGCCGGGGCAGGGCTAACGAGCAGTACTTC. This encodes CAGRGRANEQYF. The rearrangement uses TRBV30 and TRBJ2-5; D possibly matches TRBD1 or TRBD2 (5 bases each). The J call may not be correct, given that the DNA end is closer to TRBJ2-7. This CDR3 is 12 amino acids long. The germline V gene has CDR1 GTSNPN and CDR2 SVGIG (reference sequence).